This T cell receptor (beta chain) came from a study of beta chain features in type 1 diabetes. Study observations and caveats: Significant though moderate, a shortening of TCRB CDR3s appeared in all four CD4+ subsets of Type 1 diabetes patients.

The whole isolated RNA underwent reverse transcription, so sequencing captured expressed TCRB transcripts. Some clones are missing from TCRdb's copy, which holds only in-frame ones; the method was immunoSEQ multiplex PCR. The sample yields 150,000 to 200,000 clones, 50% to 70% seen once. Based on CD45RO/CCR7/CD25/CD127/CD95/CD27, CD4+ regulatory, stem cell-like memory, naive and central memory cells were sorted. The germline V and J ends were trimmed by 8 bases and 0 bases, with 9 bases remaining between them. The CDR3 contains 13 residues. CDR1 and CDR2 from the germline V gene are WSHSY and SAAADI. Turning to this clone: No antigen is known for it.

The sample taken for sequencing was naive CD4+ T cells from blood. This TCR was recovered from a man younger than 45 with type 1 diabetes. V and J are TRBV10-2 and TRBJ2-3, with TRBD2 as a possible D gene (6 bases). DNA of the CDR3: TGCGCCAGCCGGGAGACTAGCACAGATACGCAGTATTTT. Its translation: CASRETSTDTQYF.